These T cell receptor beta chains were read from a single sample in a study of CD8+CD57+ T cells in acquired aplastic anemia. Using its own MiXCR run on the reads, TCRdb lists one record per CDR3 protein. The table lists 250,000 to 300,000 distinct CDR3 sequences, approximately 55% of them singletons. Sequences were obtained from sorted CD4+, CD8+, or CD8+CD57+ T cells (not recorded which) from PBMCs. Receptors were obtained from a human donor with severe aplastic anemia or a healthy control (not recorded which). Both conserved end residues are part of each CDR3. A D gene is named only where the DNA matches it firmly. Clone sizes are given selectively: once, few, many, or a class where the clone is expanded.

cdr3_length j_call v_call d_call clone_size cdr3_nt cdr3_aa
13 TRBJ1-2 TRBV2 NA few TGTGCCAGCAGTCCCCAGGGTTACTATGGCTACACCTTC CASSPQGYYGYTF
16 TRBJ1-3 TRBV6-5 NA many TGTGCCAGCAGTCGACCTACAGGATCTTCTGGAAACACCATATATTTT CASSRPTGSSGNTIYF
15 TRBJ2-7 TRBV9 NA NA TGTGCCAGCAGCGTAGGTCCGGAGTACTCCTACGAGCAGTACTTC CASSVGPEYSYEQYF
8 TRBJ1-5 TRBV7-3 NA NA TGTGCCAGCAGTCACCAGCATTTT CASSHQHF
13 TRBJ2-5 TRBV10-3 NA NA TGTGCCACCACGTGGGGTGGCCAAGAGACCCAGTACTTC CATTWGGQETQYF
12 TRBJ2-6 TRBV19 NA NA TGTGCCGGAGCTTCTGGGGCCAACGTCCTGACTTTC CAGASGANVLTF
13 TRBJ2-3 TRBV5-6 NA NA TGTGCCAGCAGCTTGAGATTTTCAGATACGCAGTATTTT CASSLRFSDTQYF
12 TRBJ2-2 TRBV7-2 NA few TGTGCCAGCACCCTGTACACCGGGGAGCTGTTTTTT CASTLYTGELFF
15 TRBJ2-1 TRBV10-3 TRBD1 few TGTGCCATCAGTCGGGACAGCGAACCCTACAATGAGCAGTTCTTC CAISRDSEPYNEQFF
14 TRBJ1-2 TRBV20-1 NA NA TGCAGTGCTAGTACTAGCAGACTTAACTATGGCTACACCTTC CSASTSRLNYGYTF
17 TRBJ2-1 TRBV6-4 NA few TGTGCCAGCAGTGACTCAACCCCTAGGGGGGGGGACAATGAGCAGTTCTTC CASSDSTPRGGDNEQFF
13 TRBJ1-1 TRBV20-1 NA NA TGCAGTGCTAGTCCAGCCATGAACACTGAAGCTTTCTTT CSASPAMNTEAFF
11 TRBJ2-1 TRBV10-3 TRBD2 NA TGTGCCACCTGGGCGGGAGTAGAGCAGTTCTTC CATWAGVEQFF
15 TRBJ2-5 TRBV12-5 TRBD2 many TGTGCTAGTGGACTCGGGGCGGGGGGCCAAGAGACCCAGTACTTC CASGLGAGGQETQYF
14 TRBJ1-1 TRBV28 NA NA TGTGCCGGCAGTCGGACGGGGATGAACACTGAAGCTTTCTTT CAGSRTGMNTEAFF
15 TRBJ1-6 TRBV2 NA once TGTGCCAGCAGGGGACGGGGAATCTATAATTCACCCCTCCACTTT CASRGRGIYNSPLHF
14 TRBJ1-2 TRBV10-3 NA NA TGTGCCATCAGTGAGTTGACAGATAACTATGGCTACACCTTC CAISELTDNYGYTF
10 TRBJ2-2 TRBV29-1 NA once TGCAGTCCGCAAACCGGGGAGCTGTTTTTT CSPQTGELFF
14 TRBJ1-1 TRBV7-8 NA NA TGTGCCAGCACCCTGGGGGGGTTGAACACTGAAGCTTTCTTT CASTLGGLNTEAFF
15 TRBJ2-1 TRBV5-1 TRBD2 many TGCGCCAGCAGCCTTAGCGGGGGGTTTGGGAATGAGCAGTTCTTC CASSLSGGFGNEQFF
15 TRBJ1-2 TRBV5-1 TRBD1 NA TGCGCCAGCAGCCGGGACAGGGGGCGGAACTATGGCTACACCTTC CASSRDRGRNYGYTF
15 TRBJ2-5 TRBV6-5 TRBD2 few TGTGCCAGTTCTCTTTTTAGCGGGGCCAAAGAGACCCAGTACTTC CASSLFSGAKETQYF
15 TRBJ2-7 TRBV2 NA NA TGTGCCAGCAGTGTGGACTCGGGAAAAACCTACGAGCAGTACTTC CASSVDSGKTYEQYF
12 TRBJ1-1 TRBV29-1 NA NA TGCAGCGTGGACACAGGGAACACTGAAGCTTTCTTT CSVDTGNTEAFF
17 TRBJ2-7 TRBV13 NA many TGTGCCAGCAGCAAAAGGGGCGGCGGGACACCCGGCGGAGAGCAGTACTTC CASSKRGGGTPGGEQYF
15 TRBJ2-5 TRBV5-4 NA NA TGTGCCAGCAGCTTGTCTTACAGCTTTAGGGAGACCCAGTACTTT CASSLSYSFRETQYF
12 TRBJ1-2 TRBV11-2 NA many TGTGCCAGCAGCTCGAAAGGATATGGCTACACCTTC CASSSKGYGYTF
14 TRBJ2-7 TRBV6-5 TRBD1 many TGTGCCAGCAGTTACACCAGGGGGAGAGACGAGCAGTACTTC CASSYTRGRDEQYF
16 TRBJ1-4 TRBV25-1 NA few TGTGCCAGCAGTGACAGGGGAGGAGGATGGAGTGAAAAACTGTTTTTT CASSDRGGGWSEKLFF
15 TRBJ1-6 TRBV20-1 NA NA TGCAGTGCTGGTAGACAGCAGGGCGGAAGGTCACCCCTCCACTTT CSAGRQQGGRSPLHF
20 TRBJ2-3 TRBV6-5 TRBD2 many TGTGCCAGCAGTTCCGTTAGGGGGACTAGCGCTAACTTGGGGACAGATACGCAGTATTTT CASSSVRGTSANLGTDTQYF
15 TRBJ2-7 TRBV20-1 TRBD2 few TGCAGTCCCTCCTCGAAGCGGGGGGGCATATACGAGCAGTACTTC CSPSSKRGGIYEQYF
15 TRBJ1-6 TRBV10-3 NA few TGTGCCATCAGTGAGTCGGTCAGGGAAGGGTCACCCCTCCACTTT CAISESVREGSPLHF
15 TRBJ2-2 TRBV25-1 NA few TGTGCCAGCAGCGCATACGGGACATACACCGGGGAGCTGTTTTTT CASSAYGTYTGELFF
14 TRBJ1-5 TRBV2 TRBD1 NA TGTGCCAGCAGTGATGGACAGGGAGGCCAGCCCCAGCATTTT CASSDGQGGQPQHF
13 TRBJ2-7 TRBV14 TRBD1 few TGCAGCGTTACCGGGACAGGGGGGCAAGAGCAGTACTTC CSVTGTGGQEQYF